These 27 T cell receptor beta chains share one sample of origin, sequenced in a study of control samples from healthy donors and cancer patients. Generated by immunoSEQ multiplex PCR, the TCRdb table keeps only in-frame clones and is missing some. The sample includes roughly 170,000 clones, over 85% of them seen just once. What was sequenced was blood. The receptor set was obtained from a man between 18 and 29 years old in good health.

The chain links TRBV6-2 or TRBV6-3 to TRBJ1-4, with D possibly TRBD1 on 5 matching bases. CDR1 is MNHEY, CDR2 SVGEGT, per germline. The CDR3 covers 15 residues. Trimming left V 5 bases short and J 0 bases short, with 10 bases between. CDR3 DNA: TGTGCCAGCAGTAAAGGGGTTGCAACTAATGAAAAACTGTTTTTT. Protein: CASSKGVATNEKLFF.

The chain joins TRBV20-1 to TRBJ2-1; no definite D call. CDR3 length equals 11 residues. Germline CDR1 and CDR2: DFQATT and SNEGSKA (reference sequence). Trimming took 6 bases from V and 9 from J, leaving 12 bases between them. For the CDR3, the DNA is TGCAGTGCCCCTGCTATAAGTGAGCAGTTCTTC. Its translation: CSAPAISEQFF.

The chain employs TRBV6-5 and TRBJ1-1; D unresolved. V lost 4 bases and J lost 4, with 10 bases in between. This CDR3 is built from 13 residues. Germline CDR1 reads MNHEY; CDR2 reads SVGAGI. CDR3 amino acids: CASSSLVGTEAFF. In DNA form, the CDR3 reads TGTGCCAGCAGTTCCTTAGTAGGCACTGAAGCTTTCTTT.

The J gene is TRBJ1-5, the V gene TRBV6-5, with 7 bases lining up with TRBD1. CDR1 and CDR2 from the germline V gene are MNHEY and SVGAGI. The J segment lost 5 bases and the V segment lost 9 bases, leaving 7 bases of the junction unmatched. This CDR3 contains 13 residues. The CDR3 bases are TGTGCCAGTAGACCCGGGACAGATCAGCCCCAGCATTTT. This sequence encodes CASRPGTDQPQHF.

The rearrangement links TRBV29-1 to TRBJ2-3; TRBD2 might be the D (7 bases). Trimming removed 6 bases at V and 4 bases at J, with 20 bases between. Germline CDR1 and CDR2: SQVTM and ANQGSEA. The CDR3 loop spans 15 amino acids. CDR3 protein: CSVEGGGGPSDTQYF. As DNA, the CDR3 is TGCAGCGTCGAGGGAGGGGGGGGACCGTCAGATACGCAGTATTTT.

The rearrangement joins TRBV28 to TRBJ1-5; the match to TRBD1 covers 9 bases. This CDR3 region has 15 residues. After removal of 1 base from V and 6 bases from J, the junction contained 4 bases not matched to a gene. Germline V gene data show CDR1 as MDHEN and CDR2 as SYDVKM. The CDR3 sequence is CASSLYGTGLQPQHF. CDR3 nucleotide sequence: TGTGCCAGCAGTTTATACGGGACAGGGCTTCAGCCCCAGCATTTT.

The chain couples TRBV5-1 to TRBJ1-2; TRBD1 agrees at 7 bases. V gave up 2 bases and J gave up 8 bases; unmatched junction bases: 15. Germline V gene data show CDR1 as SGHRS and CDR2 as YFSETQ. This CDR3 has 16 amino acids. This CDR3 is CASSFHIGGQDAGYTF. The CDR3, as DNA: TGCGCCAGCAGCTTCCATATTGGTGGACAGGATGCCGGCTACACCTTC.

A single count supports this clone. V gene TRBV5-1 combines with J gene TRBJ2-3, with TRBD2 matching 9 bases. The CDR3 consists of 14 residues. V shed 10 bases, J shed 6 bases, and the junction held 12 bases outside the gene matches. CDR1 is SGHRS, CDR2 YFSETQ, per germline. In DNA, the CDR3 is TGCGCCCGCGGGGGCGGGGGGGCCCCCGATACGCAGTATTTT. Its translation: CARGGGGAPDTQYF.

V gene TRBV15 combines with J gene TRBJ1-5; no clear D. CDR1 is LNHNV, CDR2 YYDKDF, per germline (reference sequence). The V and J ends lost 1 base and 0 bases respectively, with 16 bases between them. The CDR3 spans 18 residues. The CDR3 sequence is CATSRGGKETYSNQPQHF. CDR3 coding DNA: TGTGCCACCAGCAGAGGAGGGAAGGAGACATATAGCAATCAGCCCCAGCATTTT. The variable domain in full, completed from reference TRBV15 and TRBJ1-5, reads DAMVIQNPRYQVTQFGKPVTLSCSQTLNHNVMYWYQQKSSQAPKLLFHYYDKDFNNEADTPDNFQSRRPNTSFCFLDIRSPGLGDTAMYLCATSRGGKETYSNQPQHFGDGTRLSIL.

The J gene is TRBJ1-6, the V gene TRBV30; D is uncertain. V gave up 2 bases and J gave up 0 bases, with 14 bases separating them. The CDR3 is made up of 17 amino acids. Germline V gives CDR1 GTSNPN, CDR2 SVGIG (reference sequence). The CDR3 region is CAWSSTFPGSYNSPLHF. CDR3 sequence (DNA): TGTGCCTGGAGTTCGACCTTCCCGGGCTCCTATAATTCACCCCTCCACTTT.

The V and J genes are TRBV2 and TRBJ1-2; no firm D call. The ends were cut back, 9 bases at V and 0 bases at J, with 8 bases in the middle. Per the germline V gene, CDR1 is SNHLY and CDR2 is FYNNEI. This CDR3 contains 12 residues. The CDR3, as DNA: TGTGCCAGTCATCAGGCTAACTATGGCTACACCTTC. Translated: CASHQANYGYTF.

The gene calls are TRBV19 and TRBJ1-4, with D uncertain. With 7 bases removed from V and 1 base from J, the gap between germline ends came to 10 bases. The CDR3 runs to 14 residues. The germline V gene encodes CDR1 LNHDA and CDR2 SQIVND (reference sequence). CDR3 protein: CASKGYGTNEKLFF. CDR3 coding DNA: TGTGCCAGTAAAGGGTATGGAACTAATGAAAAACTGTTTTTT.

The chain recombines TRBV2 with TRBJ1-2, with D uncertain. Deletions cut 4 bases from V and 12 bases from J, with 27 bases between. This CDR3 has 16 residues. Germline V gene data show CDR1 as SNHLY and CDR2 as FYNNEI. This CDR3 is CASSARRTDALVLDTF. CDR3 DNA: TGTGCCAGCAGTGCCAGGAGAACAGACGCTCTAGTCTTGGACACCTTC.

This clone was seen just once. This chain links TRBV6-5 with TRBJ1-1, with 7 bases matching TRBD1. Germline lookup yields CDR1 MNHEY and CDR2 SVGAGI. This CDR3 has 13 amino acids. Germline trimming cut 8 bases from V and 9 bases from J; bases unmatched to any gene: 12. CDR3 residues: CASGTNRGAQAFF. The DNA of the CDR3 is TGTGCCAGCGGTACCAACAGGGGAGCTCAAGCTTTCTTT.

The J gene is TRBJ2-3, the V gene TRBV11-2, with D possibly matching TRBD2 (6 bases). The ends were cut back, 5 bases at V and 2 bases at J, with 17 bases in the middle. The length of the CDR3 is 16 residues. Germline loops: CDR1 SGHAT, CDR2 FQNNGV. The CDR3 region has the DNA TGTGCCAGCAGCCCTTGGGAGACTAGGGCCACAGATACGCAGTATTTT. It specifies CASSPWETRATDTQYF.

The rearrangement joins TRBV29-1 to TRBJ1-5, with 8 bases fitting TRBD1. Trimming took 8 bases from V and 4 from J; bases not matched to a gene: 7. The V gene's germline CDR1 is SQVTM and CDR2 ANQGSEA. The CDR3 length is 13 residues. The CDR3 DNA follows: TGCAGCATCGCAGGGGGCCCGAATCAGCCCCAGCATTTT. Translating it yields CSIAGGPNQPQHF.

The CDR3 sequence is CASSPSLAGQETQYF. For the CDR3, the DNA is TGTGCCAGCTCACCTTCACTGGCAGGGCAAGAGACCCAGTACTTC. This sequence joins TRBV18 and TRBJ2-5; a weak D match, TRBD1 (5 bases). Looked up from germline, CDR1 is KGHSH and CDR2 is LQKENI. Trimming took off 3 bases at V and 2 bases at J, with 13 bases between the two ends. CDR3 size: 15 residues.

J is TRBJ2-1 and V is TRBV24-1; 8 nucleotides match TRBD1. V lost 10 bases and J lost 2; bases outside the gene matches: 6. CDR1 KGHDR and CDR2 SFDVKD come from the germline V gene. This CDR3 has 14 amino acids. CDR3 residues: CATEDRAPYNEQFF. As DNA, the CDR3 is TGTGCCACAGAGGACAGGGCCCCCTACAATGAGCAGTTCTTC.

Only a few counts were recorded for this clone. The same CDR3 can be traced to other DNA sequences in this sample. The chain combines TRBV3-1 (or the pseudogene TRBV3-2) with TRBJ1-1; D is unclear. The CDR3 covers 13 residues. The germline V gene encodes CDR1 LGHDT and CDR2 YNNKEL (reference sequence). The V gene lost 5 bases and the J gene lost 2 bases, with 9 bases spanning the gap. This chain's CDR3 is CASSLSANTEAFF. The CDR3 DNA reads as TGTGCCAGCAGCTTGTCGGCCAACACTGAAGCTTTCTTT.

The rearrangement links TRBV14 to TRBJ1-6, with 8 bases aligning to TRBD1. CDR1 and CDR2 from the germline V gene are SGHDN and FVKESK. V lost 3 bases and J lost 6; bases outside the gene matches: 7. The CDR3 sequence is 16 residues long. The CDR3 loop reads CASSQDGQGFNSPLHF. CDR3 sequence (DNA): TGTGCCAGCAGCCAGGATGGACAGGGTTTTAATTCACCCCTCCACTTT.

The chain joins TRBV3-1 (or the pseudogene TRBV3-2) to TRBJ2-3; no clear D. The CDR3 is made up of 14 amino acids. The V end lost 0 bases, the J end lost 8 bases, and 12 bases lay between the germline ends. Per germline, CDR1 LGHDT and CDR2 YNNKEL (reference sequence). CDR3 in amino acids: CASSQDLTLGTQYF. The DNA for the CDR3 is TGTGCCAGCAGCCAAGATCTTACTCTAGGTACGCAGTATTTT.

This clone appeared once. This chain links TRBV24-1 with TRBJ1-2; D unclear. V was cut by 9 bases and J by 4 bases, with 26 bases left in between. CDR1 is KGHDR and CDR2 is SFDVKD in the germline V gene. This CDR3 region has 17 residues. CDR3 residues: CATLEERQRLFFYGYTF. CDR3 DNA: TGTGCCACCCTAGAAGAGAGGCAGAGACTATTTTTCTATGGCTACACCTTC.

The chain has TRBV9 and TRBJ2-1; 9 bases map to TRBD1. Trimming took 0 bases from V and 3 from J; bases not matched to a gene: 4. CDR1 is SGDLS and CDR2 is YYNGEE in the germline V gene. This CDR3 is 16 amino acids long. The CDR3 DNA reads TGTGCCAGCAGCGTAGACGGGACAGGGATCTACAATGAGCAGTTCTTC. Amino acids: CASSVDGTGIYNEQFF.

The chain recombines TRBV19 with TRBJ2-6; D might be TRBD1 or TRBD2, each matching 6 bases. Germline assignment: CDR1 LNHDA and CDR2 SQIVND (reference sequence). V lost 5 bases and J lost 4, with 18 bases in between. The CDR3 runs 17 residues. The CDR3 loop is CASSLSAPGAGANVLTF. CDR3 nucleotides: TGTGCCAGTAGTCTCTCTGCCCCGGGGGCGGGGGCCAACGTCCTGACTTTC.

V is TRBV2 and J is TRBJ1-2, with no clear D. The CDR3 has 12 amino acids. CDR1 is SNHLY, CDR2 FYNNEI, per germline. V was shortened by 1 base and J by 12 bases, with 12 bases between the two germline ends. The CDR3 sequence: CASSEDERRNTF. The CDR3 DNA sequence: TGTGCCAGCAGTGAAGATGAGCGGAGGAACACCTTC.

The chain couples TRBV21-1 to TRBJ1-2. TRBV21-1 is labeled a pseudogene. This CDR3 spans 14 amino acids. The CDR3 nucleotides are TGTGCCAGCACTTTTGGGACGGAGAACTATGGCTACACCTTC. Translated: CASTFGTENYGYTF.

The chain employs TRBV3-1 (or the pseudogene TRBV3-2) and TRBJ1-1, with D unresolved. The germline V gene has CDR1 LGHDT and CDR2 YNNKEL (reference sequence). V was cut by 0 bases and J by 1 base, with 9 bases left in between. This CDR3 has 15 amino acids. CDR3 residues: CASSQEFLANTEAFF. The CDR3 DNA is TGTGCCAGCAGCCAAGAGTTCCTAGCGAACACTGAAGCTTTCTTT.